This T cell receptor beta chain was retrieved from a study of T cell changes during pregnancy in multiple sclerosis. Assay: immunoSEQ multiplex PCR; the TCRdb copy retains only in-frame clones and omits some. Seen here are 50,000 to 60,000 clones, about nine tenths observed once, and the top ten hold roughly 2%. This CDR3 has 14 amino acids. Germline CDR1 PRHDT, CDR2 FYEKMQ (reference sequence). With V trimmed by 5 bases and J by 2 bases, 5 bases remained unmatched. Specimen: peripheral blood, collected in the first trimester of pregnancy. The V call is TRBV13, the J call TRBJ2-5, with 7 bases matching TRBD1. The sequence came from a female donor in good health, enrolled as a control in a pregnancy study. Here the CDR3 DNA reads TGTGCCAGCAGCCTCGACAGGGAACAAGAGACCCAGTACTTC. This gives the protein CASSLDREQETQYF.